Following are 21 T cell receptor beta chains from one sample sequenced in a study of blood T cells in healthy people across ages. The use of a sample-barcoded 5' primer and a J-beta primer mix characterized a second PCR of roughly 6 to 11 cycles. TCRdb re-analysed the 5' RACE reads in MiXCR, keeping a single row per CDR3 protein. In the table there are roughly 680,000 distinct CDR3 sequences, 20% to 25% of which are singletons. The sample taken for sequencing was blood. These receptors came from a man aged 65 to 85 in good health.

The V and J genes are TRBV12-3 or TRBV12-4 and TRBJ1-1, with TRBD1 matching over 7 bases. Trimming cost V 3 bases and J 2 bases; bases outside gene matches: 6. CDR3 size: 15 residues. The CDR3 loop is CASSFGTVINTEAFF. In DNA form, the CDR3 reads TGTGCCAGCAGTTTCGGGACAGTTATAAACACTGAAGCTTTCTTT.

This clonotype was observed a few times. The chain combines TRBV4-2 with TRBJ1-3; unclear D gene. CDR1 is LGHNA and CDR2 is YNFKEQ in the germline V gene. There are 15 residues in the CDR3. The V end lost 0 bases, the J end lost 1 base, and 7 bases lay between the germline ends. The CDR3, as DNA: TGTGCCAGCAGCCAAGATATGCGGTCTGGAAACACCATATATTTT. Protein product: CASSQDMRSGNTIYF.

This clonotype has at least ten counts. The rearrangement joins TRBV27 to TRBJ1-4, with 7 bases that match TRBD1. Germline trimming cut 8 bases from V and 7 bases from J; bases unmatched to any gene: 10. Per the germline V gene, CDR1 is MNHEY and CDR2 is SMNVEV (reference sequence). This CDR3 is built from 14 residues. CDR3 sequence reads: CASGGGGKGEKLFF. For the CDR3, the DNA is TGTGCCAGCGGGGGAGGGGGCAAGGGTGAAAAACTGTTTTTT.

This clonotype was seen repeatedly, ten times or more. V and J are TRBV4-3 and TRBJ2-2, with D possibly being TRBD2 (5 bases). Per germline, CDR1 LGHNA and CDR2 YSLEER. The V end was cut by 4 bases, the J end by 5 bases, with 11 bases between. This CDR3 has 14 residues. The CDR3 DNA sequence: TGCGCCAGCAGCCGAGGACTTGCTACCGGGGAGCTGTTTTTT. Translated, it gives CASSRGLATGELFF.

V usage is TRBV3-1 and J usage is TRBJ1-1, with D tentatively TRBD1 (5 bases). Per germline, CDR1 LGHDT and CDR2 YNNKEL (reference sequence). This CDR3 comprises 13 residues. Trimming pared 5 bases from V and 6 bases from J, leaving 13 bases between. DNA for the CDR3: TGTGCCAGCAGCACACAGGCGCGTCCTGAAGCTTTCTTT. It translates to CASSTQARPEAFF.

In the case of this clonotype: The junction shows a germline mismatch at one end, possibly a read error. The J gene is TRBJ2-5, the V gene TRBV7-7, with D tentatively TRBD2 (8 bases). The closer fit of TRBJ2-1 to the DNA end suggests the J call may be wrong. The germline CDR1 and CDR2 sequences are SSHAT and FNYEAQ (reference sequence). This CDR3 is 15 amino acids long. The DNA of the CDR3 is TGTGCTAGCAGCCCAGGGGGACTAGGCTCTAATGAGCAGTTCTTC. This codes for CASSPGGLGSNEQFF.

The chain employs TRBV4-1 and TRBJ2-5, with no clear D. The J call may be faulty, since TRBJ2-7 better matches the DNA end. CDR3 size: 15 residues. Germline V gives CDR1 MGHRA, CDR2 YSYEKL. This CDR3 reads CASSQGTHGPYEQYF. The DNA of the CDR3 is TGCGCCAGCAGCCAGGGAACCCACGGCCCCTACGAGCAGTACTTC.

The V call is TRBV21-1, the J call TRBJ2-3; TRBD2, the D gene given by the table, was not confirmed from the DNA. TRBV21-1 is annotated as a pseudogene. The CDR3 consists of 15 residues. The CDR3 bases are TGTGCCAGCAGCCCAGCGGGAGGGCCGAGGGATACGCAGTATTTT. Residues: CASSPAGGPRDTQYF.

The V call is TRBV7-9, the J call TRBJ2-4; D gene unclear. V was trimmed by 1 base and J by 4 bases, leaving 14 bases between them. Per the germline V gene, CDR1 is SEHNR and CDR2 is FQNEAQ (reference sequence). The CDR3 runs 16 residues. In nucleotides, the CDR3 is TGTGCCAGCAGCTTAGGGATAGGGTTCCCAAAAAACATTCAGTACTTC. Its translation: CASSLGIGFPKNIQYF.

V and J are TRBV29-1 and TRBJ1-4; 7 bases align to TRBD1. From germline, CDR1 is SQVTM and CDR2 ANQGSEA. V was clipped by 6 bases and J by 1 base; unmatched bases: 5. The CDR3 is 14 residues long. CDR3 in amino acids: CSVADRETNEKLFF. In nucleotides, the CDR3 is TGCAGCGTGGCAGACAGGGAAACTAATGAAAAACTGTTTTTT.

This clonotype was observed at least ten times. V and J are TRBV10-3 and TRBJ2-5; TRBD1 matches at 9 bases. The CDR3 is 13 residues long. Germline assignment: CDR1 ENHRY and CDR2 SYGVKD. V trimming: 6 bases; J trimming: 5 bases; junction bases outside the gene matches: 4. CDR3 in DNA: TGTGCCATCAGCTACAGGGGGCAGGAGACCCAGTACTTC. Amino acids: CAISYRGQETQYF.

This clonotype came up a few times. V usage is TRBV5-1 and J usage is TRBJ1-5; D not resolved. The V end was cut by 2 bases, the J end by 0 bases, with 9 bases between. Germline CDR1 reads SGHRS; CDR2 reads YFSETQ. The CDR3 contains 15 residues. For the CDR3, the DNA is TGCGCCAGCAGCTTACTACAACTTAGCAATCAGCCCCAGCATTTT. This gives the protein CASSLLQLSNQPQHF.

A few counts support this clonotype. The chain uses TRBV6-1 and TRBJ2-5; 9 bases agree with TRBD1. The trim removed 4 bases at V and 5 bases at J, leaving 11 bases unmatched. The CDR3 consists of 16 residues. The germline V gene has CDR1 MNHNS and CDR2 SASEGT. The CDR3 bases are TGTGCCAGCAGTGCTAAACAGGGGGCGGTTCGGGAGACCCAGTACTTC. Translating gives CASSAKQGAVRETQYF.

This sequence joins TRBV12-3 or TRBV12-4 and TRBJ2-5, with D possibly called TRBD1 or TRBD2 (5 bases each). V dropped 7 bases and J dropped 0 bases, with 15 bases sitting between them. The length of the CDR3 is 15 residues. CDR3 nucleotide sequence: TGTGCCAGCAACGGGAACCGAGGGGACCAAGAGACCCAGTACTTC. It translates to CASNGNRGDQETQYF.

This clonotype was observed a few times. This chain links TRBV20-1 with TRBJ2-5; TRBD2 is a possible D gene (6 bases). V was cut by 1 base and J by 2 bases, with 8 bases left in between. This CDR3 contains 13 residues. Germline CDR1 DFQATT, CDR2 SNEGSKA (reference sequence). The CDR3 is CSARASAQETQYF. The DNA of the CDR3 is TGCAGTGCTAGAGCTAGCGCACAAGAGACCCAGTACTTC.

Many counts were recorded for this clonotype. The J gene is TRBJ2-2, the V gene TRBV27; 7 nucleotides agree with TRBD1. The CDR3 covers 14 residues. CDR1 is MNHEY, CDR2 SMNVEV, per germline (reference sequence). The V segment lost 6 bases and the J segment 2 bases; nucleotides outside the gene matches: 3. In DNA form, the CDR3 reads TGTGCCAGCAGACAGGGGATAAACACCGGGGAGCTGTTTTTT. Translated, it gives CASRQGINTGELFF.

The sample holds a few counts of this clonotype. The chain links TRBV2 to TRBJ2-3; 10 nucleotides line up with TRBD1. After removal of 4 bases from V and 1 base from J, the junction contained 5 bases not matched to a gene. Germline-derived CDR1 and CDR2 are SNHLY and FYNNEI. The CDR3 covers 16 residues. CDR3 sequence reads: CASSGYGTGGTDTQYF. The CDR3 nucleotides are TGTGCCAGCAGTGGGTACGGGACAGGGGGCACAGATACGCAGTATTTT.

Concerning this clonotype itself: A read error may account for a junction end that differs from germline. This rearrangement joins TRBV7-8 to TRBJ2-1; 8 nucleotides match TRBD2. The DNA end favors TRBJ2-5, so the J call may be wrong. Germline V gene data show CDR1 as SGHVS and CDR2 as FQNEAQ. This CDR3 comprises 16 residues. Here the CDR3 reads CAGSFPESGSGETQYF. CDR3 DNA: TGTGCCGGCAGCTTCCCCGAAAGCGGGAGTGGAGAGACCCAGTACTTC.

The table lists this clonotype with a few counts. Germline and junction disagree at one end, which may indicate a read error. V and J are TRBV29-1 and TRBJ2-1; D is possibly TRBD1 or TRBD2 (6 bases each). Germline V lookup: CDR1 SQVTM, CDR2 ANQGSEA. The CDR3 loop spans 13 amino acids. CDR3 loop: CSVEEGGNGIQYF. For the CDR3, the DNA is TGCAGCGTTGAAGAAGGGGGGAATGGTATCCAGTATTTC.

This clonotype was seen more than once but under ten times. The CDR3 here is CASSFTGLEQETQYF. The CDR3 nucleotides are TGTGCCAGCAGTTTTACGGGACTGGAACAAGAGACCCAGTACTTC. The chain has TRBV12-3 or TRBV12-4 and TRBJ2-5, with D perhaps matching TRBD2 (6 bases). The V end was cut by 3 bases, the J end by 2 bases, with 13 bases between. The CDR3 covers 15 residues.

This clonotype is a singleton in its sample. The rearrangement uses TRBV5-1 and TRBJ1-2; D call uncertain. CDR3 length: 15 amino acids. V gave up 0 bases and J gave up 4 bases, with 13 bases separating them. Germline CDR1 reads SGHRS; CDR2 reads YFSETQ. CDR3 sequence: CASSLGTSPFYGYTF. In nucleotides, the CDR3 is TGCGCCAGCAGCTTGGGGACTTCTCCTTTCTATGGCTACACCTTC.